A selection of T cell receptor beta chains follows, all from one sample in a study of T cell responses to AZD1222 COVID-19 vaccine. The method was immunoSEQ multiplex PCR; TCRdb's version includes in-frame clones alone and lacks a portion of them. Of about 140,000 clones detected, around 90% appear once; the ten largest clones hold around 3.3%. The source was peripheral blood, collected on day 0 of AZD1222 vaccination. All receptors derive from an adult in good health. CDR3s include the opening cysteine and the closing phenylalanine or tryptophan. D genes are given only for firm matches. The size of a clone is reported for some rows only, either as once, few or many, or as a class for expanded clones.

-,TRBJ1-2,TRBD1,TRBV18,TGTGCCAGCTCACCCGGGACAGACTATGGCTACACCTTC,CASSPGTDYGYTF
-,TRBJ1-2,TRBD1,TRBV3-1/TRBV3-2,TGTGCCAGCAGCCGGGACAGGACTGATGGCTACACCTTC,CASSRDRTDGYTF
few,TRBJ2-1,TRBD2,TRBV27,TGTGCCAGCAGTTTATCGGTAGGGGGACTAGAGGTCTTGGGGCAGTTCTTC,CASSLSVGGLEVLGQFF
-,TRBJ2-7,-,TRBV9,TGTGCCAGCAGCGTAGCTGGGTGGGGCAACGAGCAGTACTTC,CASSVAGWGNEQYF
-,TRBJ2-1,-,TRBV6-6,TGTGCCAGCGGTAGAACAGGAGGGAACAATGAGCAGTTCTTC,CASGRTGGNNEQFF
-,TRBJ1-2,-,TRBV6-5,TGTGCCAGCAGTTACGCCGGAATGCACGGCTACACCTTC,CASSYAGMHGYTF
-,TRBJ1-6,TRBD1,TRBV7-2,TGTGCCAGCAGCGCTCGAGGACAGGGAGGGGCTTATAATTCACCCCTCCACTTT,CASSARGQGGAYNSPLHF
-,TRBJ1-5,-,TRBV7-9,TGTGCCAGCAGTCCCCAGGGAAATCAGCCCCAGCATTTT,CASSPQGNQPQHF
-,TRBJ2-7,-,TRBV9,TGTGCCAGCAGCGTAGGAGGGGGTTTCTACGAGCAGTACTTC,CASSVGGGFYEQYF
few,TRBJ2-2,TRBD1,TRBV29-1,TGCAGCGGGACAGGGTTGAACACCGGGGAGCTGTTTTTT,CSGTGLNTGELFF
-,TRBJ1-4,-,TRBV28,TGTGCCAGCAGATTACTACTTAATGAAAAACTGTTTTTT,CASRLLLNEKLFF
-,TRBJ2-3,-,TRBV21-1,TGTGCCAGCAGCAAAGGAACTAAAGGACTAGCGGGCACCCCCTATACCACAGATACGCAGTATTTT,CASSKGTKGLAGTPYTTDTQYF
many,TRBJ2-2,TRBD2,TRBV6-5,TGTGCCAGCAGTTACTCCGCGGGGGACACCGGGGAGCTGTTTTTT,CASSYSAGDTGELFF
-,TRBJ2-3,TRBD2,TRBV2,TGTGCCAGCAAAAAGACAGCGGGAGGGGCAGATACGCAGTATTTT,CASKKTAGGADTQYF
-,TRBJ1-2,-,TRBV18,TGTGCCAGCTCACTTGCGGGACGTACGTTCCACTATGGCTACACCTTC,CASSLAGRTFHYGYTF
-,TRBJ2-5,-,TRBV3-1/TRBV3-2,TGTGCCAGCAGCCGCGACCAAGAGACCCAGTACTTC,CASSRDQETQYF
-,TRBJ1-2,-,TRBV7-9,TGTGCCAGCAGCTATGCAGGGTATGGCTACACCTTC,CASSYAGYGYTF
-,TRBJ2-7,-,TRBV4-1,TGCGCCAGCAGCCGATCCGGGGACTACGAGCAGTACTTC,CASSRSGDYEQYF
-,TRBJ1-6,-,TRBV3-1/TRBV3-2,TGTGCCAGCAGCCACCTGAATCCCGGCGCAGGGACCCTCCACTTT,CASSHLNPGAGTLHF
-,TRBJ2-2,TRBD1,TRBV7-6,TGTGCCAGCAGCTCCGGACAGGGGAACACCGGGGAGCTGTTTTTT,CASSSGQGNTGELFF
-,TRBJ2-3,TRBD2,TRBV6-4,TGTGCCAGCAGTGAATCCGGGACTAGCCGGGCAGATACGCAGTATTTT,CASSESGTSRADTQYF
-,TRBJ2-3,TRBD2,TRBV2,TGTGCCAGCAATGGACTAGCGGGAGATGATACGCAGTATTTT,CASNGLAGDDTQYF
-,TRBJ2-5,TRBD1,TRBV19,TGTGCCAGTAGTCCGTCGTTCCGGACAGGGTTTTATGTCGAGACCCAGTACTTC,CASSPSFRTGFYVETQYF
-,TRBJ1-1,-,TRBV28,TGTGCCAGCAGCCCCCTTGGAGGGACCTCGAACACTGAAGCTTTCTTT,CASSPLGGTSNTEAFF
-,TRBJ2-5,-,TRBV6-1,TGTGCCAGCAGTGAACAGGGAGGGGGAGAGACCCAGTACTTC,CASSEQGGGETQYF
-,TRBJ1-3,TRBD1,TRBV30,TGTGCCTGGAACAGGGGAGAAAGAAACACCATATATTTT,CAWNRGERNTIYF
-,TRBJ1-5,TRBD1,TRBV18,TGTGCCAGCTCGGGATCTCCGGGGACAGGGGGACAGCCCCAGCATTTT,CASSGSPGTGGQPQHF
-,TRBJ1-1,-,TRBV7-9,TGTGCCAGCAGCTTGAGGGCTTTGAGGGGACTGAACACTGAAGCTTTCTTT,CASSLRALRGLNTEAFF
-,TRBJ2-1,TRBD1,TRBV12-5,TGTGCTAGTGGTTTGGTACCGGGACAGGGTGGAATCAATGAGCAGTTCTTC,CASGLVPGQGGINEQFF
-,TRBJ2-7,-,TRBV24-1,TGTGCCACCAGTGCTGGGTACGAGCAGTACTTC,CATSAGYEQYF
-,TRBJ1-1,-,TRBV12-3/TRBV12-4,TGTGCCATCAGATCCACCAGGGAGACTGAAGCTTTCTTT,CAIRSTRETEAFF
-,TRBJ1-3,-,TRBV5-4,TGTGCCAGCAGCCGGGGGGGAGAAGGAAACACCATATATTTT,CASSRGGEGNTIYF
-,TRBJ2-7,-,TRBV19,TGTGCCAGTAGTCCCCTCTATCCCTACGAGCAGTACTTC,CASSPLYPYEQYF
once,TRBJ2-1,-,TRBV5-1,TGCGCCAGCAGCTTTCACACCTACAATGAGCAGTTCTTC,CASSFHTYNEQFF
-,TRBJ1-5,-,TRBV19,TGTGCCAGTACAGGGACCAATCAGCCCCAGCATTTT,CASTGTNQPQHF
-,TRBJ1-5,-,TRBV9,TGTGCCAGCAGCGATCGTAGCAATCAGCCCCAGCATTTT,CASSDRSNQPQHF
once,TRBJ1-5,TRBD1,TRBV7-2,TGTGCCAGCAGCTTTACAGGGGGCAATCAGCCCCAGCATTTT,CASSFTGGNQPQHF
-,TRBJ1-1,TRBD1,TRBV6-4,TGTGCCAGTAGACAGGGGTGGAACACTGAAGCTTTCTTT,CASRQGWNTEAFF
-,TRBJ2-7,TRBD2,TRBV3-1/TRBV3-2,TGTGCCAGCAGCCGAACTCTCCCTAGCGGGAGGATGAACGAGCAGTACTTC,CASSRTLPSGRMNEQYF
-,TRBJ1-1,-,TRBV28,TGTGCCAGCAGATGGGGCAACCGGAAGAACACTGAAGCTTTCTTT,CASRWGNRKNTEAFF
-,TRBJ1-4,TRBD1,TRBV5-1,TGCGCCAGCAGCTTGACGGGACAGGGAGTGGAAAAACTGTTTTTT,CASSLTGQGVEKLFF
-,TRBJ2-7,TRBD2,TRBV12-3/TRBV12-4,TGTGCCAGCAGGGGACTAGCGGGAGAGGGGCAGTACTTC,CASRGLAGEGQYF
-,TRBJ2-1,-,TRBV18,TGTGCCAGCTCACCACCGAGTTTAGCTACATCGAACTCCATCAATGAGCAGTTCTTC,CASSPPSLATSNSINEQFF
-,TRBJ1-5,-,TRBV6-5,TGTGCCAGCAGCCACAGGGATCAGCCCCAGCATTTT,CASSHRDQPQHF
-,TRBJ2-1,-,TRBV15,TGTGCCACCAGAGGACTCGCCGACCCTAACAATGAGCAGTTCTTC,CATRGLADPNNEQFF
-,TRBJ2-1,TRBD2,TRBV9,TGTGCCAGCAGCGTTAGCGGGACTCCCTACAATGAGCAGTTCTTC,CASSVSGTPYNEQFF
-,TRBJ2-3,TRBD2,TRBV5-1,TGCGCCAGCAGCTTTGTCCCTAGCGGGGCCCCCGGCACAGATACGCAGTATTTT,CASSFVPSGAPGTDTQYF
-,TRBJ2-7,-,TRBV4-2,TGTGCCAGCAGCCAAGATATCGGCGGTGGATACGAGCAGTACTTC,CASSQDIGGGYEQYF
-,TRBJ1-2,TRBD1,TRBV7-3,TGTGCCAGCAGCTTGGACAGGGGGTATGGCTACACCTTC,CASSLDRGYGYTF
-,TRBJ1-4,-,TRBV7-9,TGTGCCAGCAGCCCCACTTCGAGTCAAGGTAATAAACTGTTTTTT,CASSPTSSQGNKLFF
-,TRBJ1-3,-,TRBV9,TGTGCCAGCAGCGTAGACAACCGGGGAAACACCATATATTTT,CASSVDNRGNTIYF
once,TRBJ1-2,-,TRBV10-2,TGCGCCAGCAGTCCTCGGAGCCGGGACTATGGCTACACCTTC,CASSPRSRDYGYTF